These 19 T cell receptor beta chains came from one sample sequenced in a study of blood T cell repertoires in COVID-19. Assay used: immunoSEQ multiplex PCR; TCRdb lists only in-frame clones, some missing. The table shows under 250,000 clones, with 83% occurring only once. What was sequenced was peripheral blood. These receptors were taken from a woman aged 40 to 50 with active or convalescent COVID-19.

This clone turned up a few times. V and J are TRBV28 and TRBJ2-4; D possibly corresponds to TRBD2 (6 bases). The V end lost 3 bases, the J end lost 8 bases, and 14 bases lay between the germline ends. This CDR3 spans 14 amino acids. The germline CDR1 and CDR2 sequences are MDHEN and SYDVKM. The DNA for the CDR3 is TGTGCCAGCAGTTTTCGGGCCCCGGGGGACATTCAGTACTTC. Translated, it gives CASSFRAPGDIQYF.

The chain uses TRBV5-6 and TRBJ1-2, with unresolved D. The germline V and J ends were trimmed by 0 bases and 8 bases, with 11 bases remaining between them. Germline CDR1 is SGHDT and CDR2 is YYEEEE. The CDR3 totals 13 residues. The chain's CDR3 is CASSLGGIIGYTF. The CDR3 coding sequence is TGTGCCAGCAGCTTGGGCGGAATCATCGGCTACACCTTC.

The V and J genes are TRBV5-4 and TRBJ1-2, with 7 bases lining up with TRBD1. CDR3 length equals 15 residues. Trimming at V came to 4 bases and at J to 2 bases, leaving 8 bases not matched to a gene. The germline CDR1 and CDR2 sequences are SGHNT and YYREEE (reference sequence). DNA of the CDR3: TGTGCCAGCAGCATACGACAGGGTAACAACTATGGCTACACCTTC. This translates into CASSIRQGNNYGYTF. The whole variable domain, remainder taken from reference TRBV5-4 and TRBJ1-2, is ETGVTQSPTHLIKTRGQQVTLRCSSQSGHNTVSWYQQALGQGPQFIFQYYREEENGRGNFPPRFSGLQFPNYSSELNVNALELDDSALYLCASSIRQGNNYGYTFGSGTRLTVV.

The chain joins TRBV21-1 to TRBJ1-2. TRBV21-1 is reported as a pseudogene. The CDR3 runs 14 residues. CDR3 amino acids: CASSPAVSWEGYTF. The CDR3 DNA follows: TGTGCCAGCAGTCCGGCGGTGAGTTGGGAGGGCTACACCTTC.

The chain carries TRBV28 and TRBJ1-1, with D possibly TRBD1 on 5 matching bases. The germline V gene has CDR1 MDHEN and CDR2 SYDVKM. The length of the CDR3 is 13 residues. The V gene lost 5 bases and the J gene lost 4 bases, with 11 bases spanning the gap. CDR3 DNA sequence: TGTGCCAGCAGTCCGCGACAGTTCACTGAAGCTTTCTTT. This sequence encodes CASSPRQFTEAFF.

The chain is built from TRBV30 and TRBJ1-1, with D uncertain. Germline V gene sequence: CDR1 GTSNPN, CDR2 SVGIG (reference sequence). Between the trimmed V and J ends, which lost 3 bases and 1 base, there was a span of 9 bases. The CDR3 totals 13 residues. The CDR3 nucleotides read TGTGCCTGGAGCGCAGCAGGGAACACTGAAGCTTTCTTT. Translating it yields CAWSAAGNTEAFF. The full variable domain, its missing parts supplied by reference TRBV30 and TRBJ1-1, is SQTIHQWPATLVQPVGSPLSLECTVEGTSNPNLYWYRQAAGRGLQLLFYSVGIGQISSEVPQNLSASRPQDRQFILSSKKLLLSDSGFYLCAWSAAGNTEAFFGQGTRLTVV.

The V call is TRBV5-1, the J call TRBJ2-3, with TRBD2 identical over 7 bases. V dropped 4 bases and J dropped 6; count of bases not matched to a gene: 14. The CDR3 has 16 residues. Germline assignment: CDR1 SGHRS and CDR2 YFSETQ. This CDR3 reads CASSPGSGNPGDTQYF. CDR3 in DNA: TGCGCCAGCAGCCCAGGGAGCGGGAATCCGGGGGATACGCAGTATTTT.

The rearrangement links TRBV7-2 to TRBJ2-7; 11 bases align to TRBD2. CDR1 is SGHTA and CDR2 is FQGNSA in the germline V gene. The CDR3 has 16 residues. The trim removed 1 base at V and 6 bases at J, leaving 8 bases unmatched. This chain's CDR3 is CASSLEPTSGTGEQYF. The DNA of the CDR3 is TGTGCCAGCAGCTTAGAACCGACTAGCGGGACCGGCGAGCAGTACTTC.

The chain uses TRBV24-1 and TRBJ1-1; D might be TRBD1 (5 bases). Germline values: CDR1 KGHDR, CDR2 SFDVKD. The CDR3 spans 14 residues. V gave up 4 bases and J gave up 1 base, with 9 bases separating them. In DNA, the CDR3 is TGTGCCACCAGTGACGACAGATCGAACACTGAAGCTTTCTTT. It specifies CATSDDRSNTEAFF.

The chain recombines TRBV2 with TRBJ1-2; 9 bases align to TRBD1. Germline V gene sequence: CDR1 SNHLY, CDR2 FYNNEI. J was trimmed by 8 bases and V by 4 bases; bases with no gene match: 11. The CDR3 totals 15 residues. The CDR3 nucleotides are TGTGCCAGCAGTGCGACCACCGGGACAGGGAACGGCTACACCTTC. Encoded protein: CASSATTGTGNGYTF. Using reference TRBV2 and TRBJ1-2 for the parts outside the CDR3, the full variable domain is EPEVTQTPSHQVTQMGQEVILRCVPISNHLYFYWYRQILGQKVEFLVSFYNNEISEKSEIFDDQFSVERPDGSNFTLKIRSTKLEDSAMYFCASSATTGTGNGYTFGSGTRLTVV.

The chain combines TRBV2 with TRBJ1-2, with 7 bases identical to TRBD1. Germline CDR1 reads SNHLY; CDR2 reads FYNNEI. V was pared by 4 bases and J by 7 bases, with 12 bases of the junction left unmatched. There are 15 residues in the CDR3. Here the CDR3 reads CASSGGTVTLGGYTF. In nucleotides, the CDR3 is TGTGCCAGCAGTGGGGGGACAGTAACGTTGGGTGGCTACACCTTC. The full variable domain, completed using reference TRBV2 and TRBJ1-2, is EPEVTQTPSHQVTQMGQEVILRCVPISNHLYFYWYRQILGQKVEFLVSFYNNEISEKSEIFDDQFSVERPDGSNFTLKIRSTKLEDSAMYFCASSGGTVTLGGYTFGSGTRLTVV.

The V gene is TRBV6-5, the J gene TRBJ1-3; D not certain. This CDR3 has 15 residues. V lost 2 bases to trimming and J lost 4 bases, with 12 bases between them. Germline CDR1 MNHEY, CDR2 SVGAGI. Written as DNA, the CDR3 is TGTGCCAGCAGTTACCTCAGGTCGAACGGAAACACCATATATTTT. This translates into CASSYLRSNGNTIYF.

This rearrangement joins TRBV9 to TRBJ1-6; 7 bases align to TRBD1. Germline CDR1 and CDR2: SGDLS and YYNGEE. This CDR3 region has 14 residues. V trimming: 3 bases; J trimming: 14 bases; junction bases outside the gene matches: 11. CDR3 region: CASSGGQGGESLHF. The CDR3, as DNA: TGTGCCAGCAGCGGGGGGCAGGGGGGCGAATCCCTCCACTTT.

The gene calls are TRBV5-1 and TRBJ2-2; D remains unclear. This CDR3 has 15 amino acids. The germline V and J ends were trimmed by 2 bases and 2 bases, with 10 bases remaining between them. Per germline, CDR1 SGHRS and CDR2 YFSETQ. The CDR3 DNA reads as TGCGCCAGCAGCTTAACCCACAAAAACACCGGGGAGCTGTTTTTT. It translates to CASSLTHKNTGELFF.

In this sample, this clone turned up a few times. Other DNA sequences in the same sample also yield this CDR3. This chain joins TRBV4-3 and TRBJ1-3, with D possibly being TRBD1 (6 bases). The V and J ends lost 0 bases and 2 bases respectively, with 8 bases between them. Germline CDR1 reads LGHNA; CDR2 reads YSLEER. The CDR3 spans 15 residues. The DNA of the CDR3 is TGCGCCAGCAGCCAAGACCCAGGGGCTGGAAACACCATATATTTT. Translating gives CASSQDPGAGNTIYF.

This clone was seen only once. The chain has TRBV7-9 and TRBJ2-5; D is perhaps TRBD2 (5 bases). V gave up 8 bases and J gave up 5 bases, with 9 bases separating them. CDR1 is SEHNR and CDR2 is FQNEAQ in the germline V gene (reference sequence). This CDR3 is built from 11 residues. The CDR3 reads CASRSGETQYF. In DNA, the CDR3 is TGTGCCAGCCGTTCGGGGGAGACCCAGTACTTC.

This chain links TRBV15 with TRBJ1-1; D ambiguous. The CDR3 covers 13 residues. The germline gives CDR1 LNHNV, CDR2 YYDKDF (reference sequence). Trimming shortened V by 4 bases and J by 1 base, and 7 bases separated the two germline ends. The CDR3 nucleotides are TGTGCCACCAGCACCCGACAGAACACTGAAGCTTTCTTT. Its translation is CATSTRQNTEAFF.

The V call is TRBV7-2, the J call TRBJ2-3; a weak D match, TRBD2 (6 bases). This CDR3 has 15 amino acids. V gave up 2 bases and J gave up 1 base, with 10 bases separating them. CDR1 and CDR2 from the germline V gene are SGHTA and FQGNSA. CDR3 amino acids: CASSLLGGGTDTQYF. The CDR3 coding sequence is TGTGCCAGCAGCTTACTTGGCGGGGGCACAGATACGCAGTATTTT.

V gene TRBV19 combines with J gene TRBJ1-5, with D perhaps TRBD1 (6 bases). Germline loops: CDR1 LNHDA, CDR2 SQIVND (reference sequence). V dropped 5 bases and J dropped 11 bases, with 19 bases sitting between them. The length of the CDR3 is 14 residues. CDR3: CASSGRDIQLSQHF. CDR3 DNA sequence: TGTGCCAGTAGTGGCCGGGACATCCAATTGTCCCAGCATTTT.